This T cell receptor (beta chain) was identified during a study of regulatory T cells in long-lasting Graves disease. Arm-PCR of CDR3 regions with iRepertoire HTBI primers generated TCR beta libraries. Per the original methods: Identification across samples found fewer than 65 TRBV and roughly 13 TRBJ segments. TCRdb ran MiXCR on the multiplex PCR reads and lists one entry per CDR3 protein. TCRdb, not the authors, supplied the V and J calls. The sample yields approximately 440,000 distinct CDR3 sequences, 16% seen once. The sample's time point: newly diagnosed GD, antithyroid drugs for less than 3 months. Extracted PBMC RNA gave rise to the TCR library. Comment on this clonotype: Its antigen is currently unknown.

General study results and limits: Peripheral blood, not thyroid tissue, was the sole material studied.

This sample was shared with a second study, whose subject was T cells in Graves' hyperthyroidism and ophthalmopathy.

The origin of this receptor is a man in his forties with Graves disease. The specimen was peripheral blood mononuclear cells (PBMCs), collected at new diagnosis, from a patient treated with antithyroid drugs.

The CDR3 reads CSAGVGRGSGSYEQYF. The DNA of the CDR3 is TGCAGTGCTGGGGTGGGTAGAGGTAGCGGGAGCTACGAGCAGTACTTC. The V gene is TRBV20-1, the J gene TRBJ2-7, with TRBD2 matching 9 bases. The CDR3 contains 16 residues. The ends lost 5 bases at V and 3 bases at J; junction bases unmatched: 14. Germline V gives CDR1 DFQATT, CDR2 SNEGSKA (reference sequence).